This entry lists 16 T cell receptor beta chains sequenced from one sample in a study of blood T cell repertoires in COVID-19. Libraries were prepared by immunoSEQ multiplex PCR; TCRdb keeps only in-frame clonotypes and omits some of them. Of 390,000 or so clones in the sample, roughly nine tenths are singletons; the top ten hold roughly 0.99%. The sequenced material came from PBMCs or T cells enriched from blood (not recorded which). The receptors derive from a man between 18 and 35 years old who had recovered from COVID-19.

The gene calls are TRBV10-3 and TRBJ1-2; 7 positions match TRBD1. Germline assignment: CDR1 ENHRY and CDR2 SYGVKD. CDR3 length equals 13 residues. Losses at the gene ends were 6 bases for V and 2 bases for J; bases not matched to a gene: 3. DNA of the CDR3: TGTGCCATCAGCGACAGGGCAAACTATGGCTACACCTTC. Residues: CAISDRANYGYTF.

The chain employs TRBV7-3 and TRBJ2-7; TRBD2 is a possible D gene (6 bases). Germline CDR1 and CDR2: SGHTA and FQGTGA. The CDR3 loop spans 19 amino acids. V was cut by 1 base and J by 6 bases, with 28 bases left in between. The CDR3 DNA follows: TGTGCCAGCAGCTTAATAGGCGGGGCCCTTTCACGTCTAGGTTCCGAGCAGTACTTC. Translated, it gives CASSLIGGALSRLGSEQYF.

The V call is TRBV7-9, the J call TRBJ1-4; TRBD1 matches at 8 bases. The V segment lost 0 bases and the J segment 8 bases; nucleotides outside the gene matches: 5. CDR1 and CDR2 from the germline V gene are SEHNR and FQNEAQ (reference sequence). This CDR3 contains 15 residues. This CDR3 is CASSLATGGTEKLFF. In DNA, the CDR3 is TGTGCCAGCAGCTTAGCCACAGGGGGGACCGAAAAACTGTTTTTT. The entire variable domain, with the rest obtained from reference TRBV7-9 and TRBJ1-4, is as follows: DTGVSQNPRHKITKRGQNVTFRCDPISEHNRLYWYRQTLGQGPEFLTYFQNEAQLEKSRLLSDRFSAERPKGSFSTLEIQRTEQGDSAMYLCASSLATGGTEKLFFGSGTQLSVL.

The J gene is TRBJ2-1, the V gene TRBV7-9; D is ambiguous. The CDR3 totals 12 residues. Trimming removed 1 base at V and 9 bases at J, with 7 bases between. Germline V gives CDR1 SEHNR, CDR2 FQNEAQ (reference sequence). CDR3 nucleotides: TGTGCCAGCAGCTTAGTAAGAGGTGAGCAGTTCTTC. Translating gives CASSLVRGEQFF.

The chain has TRBV19 and TRBJ1-1; D not resolved. V was clipped by 8 bases and J by 0 bases, with 16 bases between them. CDR3 length: 15 residues. Germline assignment: CDR1 LNHDA and CDR2 SQIVND (reference sequence). The CDR3 reads CASGRPSRMNTEAFF. Here the CDR3 DNA reads TGTGCCAGTGGGAGACCATCTCGCATGAACACTGAAGCTTTCTTT.

The chain carries TRBV2 and TRBJ2-4; 7 bases are shared with TRBD2. V trimming: 3 bases; J trimming: 3 bases; junction bases outside the gene matches: 8. Per germline, CDR1 SNHLY and CDR2 FYNNEI. This CDR3 is built from 16 residues. CDR3 coding DNA: TGTGCCAGCAGTGATCTGGTAGGGGAGGGCAAAAACATTCAGTACTTC. This gives the protein CASSDLVGEGKNIQYF. The entire variable domain, with the rest obtained from reference TRBV2 and TRBJ2-4, is as follows: EPEVTQTPSHQVTQMGQEVILRCVPISNHLYFYWYRQILGQKVEFLVSFYNNEISEKSEIFDDQFSVERPDGSNFTLKIRSTKLEDSAMYFCASSDLVGEGKNIQYFGAGTRLSVL.

This clone came up a few times. The chain uses TRBV2 and TRBJ1-5, with no clear D. V lost 7 bases, J lost 7 bases, and 20 bases lay in between. The V gene's germline CDR1 is SNHLY and CDR2 FYNNEI. The CDR3 is 15 amino acids. CDR3 nucleotide sequence: TGTGCCAGCAATGGAGTCGAAGGTCACCGGCAGCCCCAGCATTTT. Its protein product is CASNGVEGHRQPQHF.

This clone came up once. The V gene is TRBV5-1, the J gene TRBJ2-2; D gene ambiguous. V was pared by 3 bases and J by 10 bases, with 13 bases between. CDR3 length equals 13 residues. Germline V gives CDR1 SGHRS, CDR2 YFSETQ. The DNA of the CDR3 is TGCGCCAGCAGCTACCCCATCCGAGAGGAGCTGTTTTTT. This translates into CASSYPIREELFF.

This rearrangement joins TRBV7-2 to TRBJ2-3, with 7 bases fitting TRBD2. CDR3 length: 15 residues. In germline, CDR1 is SGHTA, CDR2 FQGNSA. After removal of 5 bases from V and 1 base from J, the junction contained 6 bases not matched to a gene. CDR3 in DNA: TGTGCCAGCAGCAGAGCGGGACCGGGCACAGATACGCAGTATTTT. Residues: CASSRAGPGTDTQYF.

V is TRBV5-6 and J is TRBJ2-1, with TRBD1 matching over 10 bases. The CDR3 totals 17 residues. The germline V gene encodes CDR1 SGHDT and CDR2 YYEEEE. After removal of 3 bases from V and 10 bases from J, the junction contained 16 bases not matched to a gene. DNA of the CDR3: TGTGCCAGCAGCTCGGTCAATCGGGACAGGGGAGGTCAGGAGCAGTTCTTC. Translation: CASSSVNRDRGGQEQFF.

V and J are TRBV11-2 and TRBJ1-2; the D is unclear. CDR3 length: 13 amino acids. Trimming took 3 bases from V and 3 from J, leaving 8 bases between them. Germline-derived CDR1 and CDR2 are SGHAT and FQNNGV. The CDR3 spells CASSFTAYYGYTF. The DNA for the CDR3 is TGTGCCAGCAGCTTTACAGCATACTATGGCTACACCTTC.

The V and J genes are TRBV2 and TRBJ2-3, with 10 bases fitting TRBD2. V shed 7 bases and J 4 bases; nucleotides not matched to a gene: 8. Germline CDR1 and CDR2: SNHLY and FYNNEI. CDR3 length: 15 residues. CDR3 protein: CASTNVAGGADTQYF. Written as DNA, the CDR3 is TGTGCCAGCACCAACGTAGCGGGGGGCGCAGATACGCAGTATTTT.

CDR3 region: CASSYAGIGEKLFF. In DNA, the CDR3 is TGTGCCAGCAGTTACGCGGGGATTGGCGAAAAACTGTTTTTT. V gene TRBV6-6 combines with J gene TRBJ1-4; unclear D gene. There are 14 residues in the CDR3. V lost 2 bases, J lost 8 bases, and 12 bases lay in between. Germline loops: CDR1 MNHNY, CDR2 SVGAGI (reference sequence).

The rearrangement uses TRBV7-8 and TRBJ2-1; 10 nucleotides line up with TRBD1. V trimming: 6 bases; J trimming: 3 bases; junction bases outside the gene matches: 20. This CDR3 contains 20 residues. CDR1 is SGHVS, CDR2 FQNEAQ, per germline. CDR3 region: CASRSRRGQGYGGSYNEQFF. For the CDR3, the DNA is TGTGCCAGCAGATCAAGACGGGGACAGGGGTATGGCGGGAGCTACAATGAGCAGTTCTTC.

This clone was seen only once. V is TRBV7-9 and J is TRBJ1-5; the D is unclear. CDR1 and CDR2 (germline): SEHNR, FQNEAQ (reference sequence). The CDR3 length is 12 residues. V lost 4 bases and J 13 bases, leaving 14 bases between the germline ends. CDR3 amino acids: CASSSRENFQHF. The CDR3 nucleotides read TGTGCCAGCAGCTCCCGGGAGAATTTTCAGCATTTT. Variable domain in full (rest from reference TRBV7-9 and TRBJ1-5): DTGVSQNPRHKITKRGQNVTFRCDPISEHNRLYWYRQTLGQGPEFLTYFQNEAQLEKSRLLSDRFSAERPKGSFSTLEIQRTEQGDSAMYLCASSSRENFQHFGDGTRLSIL.

The V call is TRBV6-4, the J call TRBJ1-2, with 7 bases lining up with TRBD1. Trimming took 7 bases from V and 6 from J; bases not matched to a gene: 8. The CDR3 totals 13 residues. Germline CDR1 MRHNA, CDR2 SNTAGT. CDR3 sequence: CASTLTGRNGYTF. CDR3 sequence (DNA): TGTGCCAGCACCTTGACAGGGAGAAATGGCTACACCTTC.